This TCR beta chain was identified during a study of Graves' ophthalmopathy and Graves' hyperthyroidism. Study details: Investigators collected peripheral blood at initial diagnosis, before any treatment was given. Broader study findings: Among thyroid clonotypes expanded above 0.001 frequency, most also appeared in blood.

As regards this clonotype: Its antigen remains unidentified.

From RNA, the CDR3 regions of TCR beta chains were amplified and sequenced. After a first-round RT-PCR with HTBI primers, a second-round multiplex PCR was run. TCRdb re-called the multiplex PCR reads through MiXCR, storing one row per CDR3 protein. Of some 750,000 distinct CDR3 sequences in the sample, around 40% were seen once. V was clipped by 4 bases and J by 10 bases, with 15 bases between them. CDR1 and CDR2 (germline): SGDLS, YYNGEE. This CDR3 comprises 14 residues. Ophthalmopathy cases showed moderate-to-severe activity, scoring CAS ≥3 and NOSPECS ≥4, with duration under 3 months. The receptor was isolated from an adult man with Graves' ophthalmopathy. This sequence joins TRBV9 and TRBJ1-6; D is unresolved. The sample taken for sequencing was peripheral blood. The CDR3 DNA sequence: TGTGCCAGCAGCCAAGACGGGTTAGACTCACCCCTCCACTTT. Protein sequence: CASSQDGLDSPLHF.